This T cell receptor (beta chain) was profiled in a study of CD8+ T cells in alopecia areata listed by TCRdb under 2018. Study-wide context: The treated patients took part in an open-label pilot trial in which moderate-to-severe alopecia areata was treated with oral tofacitinib at 5 to 10 mg twice daily. The SALT score, which quantifies the percentage of affected scalp surface area, was used to measure disease severity in treated patients. TCRbeta CDR3 regions were amplified by immunoSEQ multiplex PCR with 35 Vbeta forward and 13 Jbeta reverse primers. To study T cell clonal expansion in alopecia areata, the researchers applied high-throughput TCRbeta sequencing to both the C3H/HeJ mouse model and human patients. Scalp tissue and sorted CD4+ and CD8+ peripheral blood T cells from patchy and totalis/universalis alopecia areata patients and from healthy controls were covered by human TCRbeta sequencing. The RNA source kit depended on sample type: the PAXgene miRNA kit for fixed scalp, the miRNeasy kit for PBMCs, and the RNeasy kit for mouse skin. Scalp clonality was compared across normal scalp (n=4), patchy alopecia areata scalp (n=8), and alopecia totalis/universalis scalp (n=8). Biopsies were taken from tofacitinib-treated patients at baseline and at 4 and 24 weeks of treatment, and a later scalp biopsy was taken in several of the tofacitinib-treated patients. Tofacitinib was administered for 6 to 18 months, and 6 months of follow-up off drug were then conducted to assess delayed response and recurrence.

The time point label for this specimen denotes: 24 weeks on oral tofacitinib. What this sample's treatment or condition label stands for: oral pan-JAK inhibitor, 5-10 mg twice daily. Peripheral blood and lesional scalp punch biopsies were obtained from patients with alopecia areata. PBMCs were isolated by density centrifugation and stained for CD3, CD4 and CD8, and CD4+ and CD8+ T cells were sorted on a FACSAria. A word on this clone: Its antigen is still unknown. It has no much larger one-base neighbor in the sample; base qualities were not kept.

General findings and caveats noted by the study authors: Scalp TCR repertoire analysis is complicated because resident alphabeta T cells in normal human skin are also sequenced, whereas mouse skin is dominated by gammadelta T cells. Because the treated cohort was small and had only one nonresponder, larger studies are needed to examine links between baseline CD8+ expansion and response. TCR sequences shared between patients were less clear than in mice, possibly partly because of HLA diversity in the patient population. With tofacitinib, both scalp clonality and the number of expanded CD8+ clones among the top 100 scalp clones went down significantly. Many expanded lesional clones were found to persist in scalp and blood during tofacitinib treatment, and relapse after treatment cessation may be partly explained by this persistence. Higher clonality and more expanded CD8+ clones were observed in lesional scalp than in normal scalp, particularly in alopecia totalis/universalis, a finding suggestive of antigenic drive.

Receptors were amplified or captured by the immunoSEQ multiplex PCR assay. RNA was extracted from all samples and reverse transcribed into cDNA as template for TCR sequencing. First-strand cDNA was synthesized with SuperScript III using a 2:1 mix of oligo-dT and random hexamers. Amplification bias was assessed with a synthetic immune receptor repertoire, and residual bias was removed computationally. The authors' analysis ran thus. Raw reads were preprocessed to remove errors, and CDR3 was defined by IMGT conventions from the conserved cysteine to phenylalanine. To get clonality, Shannon entropy was normalized by log2 of the number of productive unique TCRs and the result was subtracted from 1. Scalp TCRbeta sequences were cross-referenced with sorted blood CD4 and CD8 repertoires so that the CD4 or CD8 identity of scalp clones could be inferred. As stored in TCRdb, this immuneACCESS dataset retains in-frame rearrangements with V and J assigned. A fraction of the clones does not appear; measured against another copy, unresolved V genes explain less than half of the discrepancy, and the remainder lacks a known reason. V and J calls and clone size are as listed in that table; D and trimming were resolved from the DNA. Present in this sample are over 150,000 clones, less than 70% of which were seen just once. Jointly, the top ten make up 11% of the sample.

Material: CD8+ T cells sorted from blood, obtained at week 24, from a patient treated with tofacitinib. The TCR originated in a human donor with alopecia areata.

CDR3 protein: CASSHPGQGRNQPQHF. The nucleotides are TGTGCCAGCAGCCACCCCGGACAGGGCCGCAATCAGCCCCAGCATTTT. The rearranged segments are TRBV6-6 and TRBJ1-5; the junction holds 8 bases that match TRBD1. The CDR3 goes from the cysteine to the phenylalanine over 16 residues. The sequence is cut down to CDR3 DNA, 48 bases in frame from base 1. Germline trimming amounts to 6 bases on V and 2 bases on J, with 9 as the count of junction bases outside the gene matches. CDR1 and CDR2 are read off the germline V gene (reference sequence) as MNHNY and SVGAGI.